Below are 14 T cell receptor beta chains sequenced from a single sample in a study of blood T cells in healthy people across ages. A second PCR of 7 to 11 cycles used a sample-barcoded 5' primer and a J-beta primer mix. MiXCR, applied by TCRdb to the 5' RACE reads, yields one record per CDR3 protein. Here the sample spans roughly 2 million distinct CDR3 sequences, approximately 50% being singletons. Sequencing input: blood. These receptors were collected from a woman in her forties in good health.

V and J are TRBV20-1 and TRBJ1-2; D gene uncertain. The germline V gene has CDR1 DFQATT and CDR2 SNEGSKA (reference sequence). This CDR3 is built from 15 residues. The ends were cut back, 0 bases at V and 2 bases at J, with 13 bases in the middle. The CDR3 DNA sequence: TGCAGTGCTAGAGATCAACAGAAGCAAAACTATGGCTACACCTTC. It encodes CSARDQQKQNYGYTF.

J is TRBJ2-7 and V is TRBV2, with D possibly being TRBD2 (6 bases). The J call may be faulty, since TRBJ2-5 better matches the DNA end. Looked up from germline, CDR1 is SNHLY and CDR2 is FYNNEI. This CDR3 comprises 14 residues. CDR3 DNA: TGTGCCAGCAGTGAAGGAGGAGGGTGGGGGACCCAGTACTTC. Translated: CASSEGGGWGTQYF.

The chain links TRBV12-3 or TRBV12-4 to TRBJ2-2; 7 bases match TRBD1. This CDR3 has 12 amino acids. Losses at the gene ends were 6 bases for V and 6 bases for J; bases not matched to a gene: 1. DNA for the CDR3: TGTGCCAGCAGAACAGGGGCCGGGGAGCTGTTTTTT. Translation: CASRTGAGELFF.

This clonotype has more than one count but fewer than ten. The chain couples TRBV5-8 to TRBJ1-5, with D unclear. Germline assignment: CDR1 SGHTS and CDR2 YDEGEE. This CDR3 has 12 residues. The V gene lost 5 bases and the J gene lost 6 bases, with 9 bases spanning the gap. CDR3 nucleotide sequence: TGTGCCAGCAGGGGCGGAAGTCAGCCCCAGCATTTT. Amino acid sequence: CASRGGSQPQHF. The full variable domain, with the rest looked up from reference TRBV5-8 and TRBJ1-5, is EAGVTQSPTHLIKTRGQQATLRCSPISGHTSVYWYQQALGLGLQFLLWYDEGEERNRGNFPPRFSGRQFPNYSSELNVNALELEDSALYLCASRGGSQPQHFGDGTRLSIL.

On this clonotype: The junction shows a germline mismatch at one end, possibly a read error. The chain has TRBV27 and TRBJ2-1; D gene ambiguous. Germline CDR1 is MNHEY and CDR2 is SMNVEV (reference sequence). This CDR3 has 15 residues. Here the CDR3 reads CANSLTPSSYTEQFF. The DNA for the CDR3 is TGTGCCAACAGTTTGACTCCAAGCTCCTACACTGAGCAGTTCTTC.

This chain uses TRBV29-1 with TRBJ2-5; no firm D call. Germline V gene sequence: CDR1 SQVTM, CDR2 ANQGSEA. V was cut by 3 bases and J by 0 bases, with 8 bases left in between. The CDR3 covers 13 residues. This chain's CDR3 is CSVDPANQETQYF. The CDR3 nucleotides are TGCAGCGTTGATCCGGCAAACCAAGAGACCCAGTACTTC.

The V gene is TRBV29-1, the J gene TRBJ2-6, with unresolved D. The CDR3 covers 13 residues. Looked up from germline, CDR1 is SQVTM and CDR2 is ANQGSEA. Deletions cut 7 bases from V and 1 base from J, with 8 bases between. The CDR3 protein is CSAEISGANVLTF. The CDR3 bases are TGCAGCGCCGAAATTTCTGGGGCCAACGTCCTGACTTTC. Filled out from reference TRBV29-1 and TRBJ2-6, the complete variable domain reads SAVISQKPSRDICQRGTSLTIQCQVDSQVTMMFWYRQQPGQSLTLIATANQGSEATYESGFVIDKFPISRPNLTFSTLTVSNMSPEDSSIYLCSAEISGANVLTFGAGSRLTVL.

The chain employs TRBV6-6 and TRBJ2-2; D gene unclear. The CDR3 consists of 13 residues. Trimming removed 4 bases from V and 5 bases from J, with 8 bases in between. Germline CDR1 and CDR2: MNHNY and SVGAGI (reference sequence). CDR3 sequence: CASSSDVTGELFF. In DNA form, the CDR3 reads TGTGCCAGCAGTTCGGACGTAACCGGGGAGCTGTTTTTT.

The rearrangement joins TRBV3-1 to TRBJ2-7, with 11 bases matching TRBD2. The J call could be wrong; TRBJ2-5 is a better fit for the DNA end. The germline V gene encodes CDR1 LGHDT and CDR2 YNNKEL (reference sequence). This CDR3 spans 15 amino acids. The CDR3 sequence: CASILTGLAGETQYF. Here the CDR3 DNA reads TGTGCCAGCATCCTAACCGGACTAGCGGGAGAGACCCAGTACTTC.

The table lists this clonotype with a few counts. J is TRBJ2-3 and V is TRBV9; maybe TRBD2 (5 bases). With 3 bases removed from V and 4 bases from J, the gap between germline ends came to 15 bases. The germline gives CDR1 SGDLS, CDR2 YYNGEE. The CDR3 has 15 residues. CDR3 residues: CASSGELVGADTQYF. The CDR3 coding sequence is TGTGCCAGCAGCGGGGAACTAGTCGGCGCAGATACGCAGTATTTT.

This clonotype was observed a few times. V is TRBV2 and J is TRBJ2-5; D call uncertain. V was cut by 8 bases and J by 5 bases, with 9 bases left in between. The CDR3 has 11 amino acids. Per germline, CDR1 SNHLY and CDR2 FYNNEI. Written as DNA, the CDR3 is TGTGCCAGCCTTCGGTGGGAGACCCAGTACTTC. The encoded protein is CASLRWETQYF.

This clonotype was observed a handful of times. The rearrangement links TRBV28 to TRBJ1-5, with D perhaps matching TRBD1 (5 bases). Trimming pared 6 bases from V and 1 base from J, leaving 10 bases between. This CDR3 comprises 14 residues. Per the germline V gene, CDR1 is MDHEN and CDR2 is SYDVKM. CDR3 sequence (DNA): TGTGCCAGCAGGGATGGGGACAGCAATCAGCCCCAGCATTTT. Translation gives CASRDGDSNQPQHF.

V usage is TRBV4-2 and J usage is TRBJ2-5; the D is unclear. From germline, CDR1 is LGHNA and CDR2 YNFKEQ. Trimming left V 0 bases short and J 5 bases short, with 22 bases between. This CDR3 has 18 amino acids. The CDR3 reads CASSQDRSLLALAETQYF. DNA of the CDR3: TGTGCCAGCAGCCAAGATCGGTCTCTTCTGGCGTTGGCGGAGACCCAGTACTTC.

This chain links TRBV28 with TRBJ2-7; D is undetermined. Germline loops: CDR1 MDHEN, CDR2 SYDVKM. This CDR3 contains 17 residues. V lost 6 bases to trimming and J lost 2 bases, with 23 bases between them. The CDR3 is CASRPKVRHTLAYEQYF. The CDR3 region has the DNA TGTGCCAGCAGGCCTAAAGTCCGACATACCCTAGCCTACGAGCAGTACTTC.